Listed here are 20 T cell receptor beta chains from one sample, sequenced in a study of blood T cells in healthy people across ages. The use of a sample-barcoded 5' primer and a J-beta primer mix characterized a second PCR of about 6 to 11 cycles. MiXCR, run by TCRdb on the 5' RACE reads, gives a single entry per CDR3 protein. The table shows 800,000 or so distinct CDR3 sequences, with more than 35% occurring only once. Sequencing used blood. These receptor sequences come from a man aged 80 or over in good health.

The V gene is TRBV29-1, the J gene TRBJ2-5; D gene uncertain. The germline V and J ends were trimmed by 4 bases and 4 bases, with 10 bases remaining between them. Germline V gene lookup returns CDR1 SQVTM and CDR2 ANQGSEA. This CDR3 is 12 amino acids long. The CDR3 DNA reads as TGCAGCGTTGGCGAGATAGGAGAGACCCAGTACTTC. Translated: CSVGEIGETQYF. Supplemented by reference TRBV29-1 and TRBJ2-5, the full variable domain reads SAVISQKPSRDICQRGTSLTIQCQVDSQVTMMFWYRQQPGQSLTLIATANQGSEATYESGFVIDKFPISRPNLTFSTLTVSNMSPEDSSIYLCSVGEIGETQYFGPGTRLLVL.

The chain combines TRBV7-3 with TRBJ1-2, with D maybe TRBD1 (6 bases). With 4 bases removed from V and 13 bases from J, the gap between germline ends came to 19 bases. The CDR3 loop spans 13 amino acids. Germline CDR1 SGHTA, CDR2 FQGTGA. The CDR3 nucleotides read TGTGCCAGCAGCTACGGACAGCGAGGGGGAATCACCTTC. This sequence encodes CASSYGQRGGITF.

This clonotype was counted between two and nine times. The rearrangement joins TRBV5-1 to TRBJ2-7; 14 bases fit TRBD2. V was clipped by 1 base and J by 0 bases; unmatched bases: 9. The germline V gene encodes CDR1 SGHRS and CDR2 YFSETQ. The CDR3 has 19 amino acids. CDR3 sequence: CASSLLGLGLAGDSYEQYF. The CDR3 DNA reads TGCGCCAGCAGCTTGTTGGGGCTGGGACTAGCGGGGGACTCCTACGAGCAGTACTTC.

The rearrangement joins TRBV20-1 to TRBJ2-1; D remains unclear. The CDR3 runs to 13 residues. Germline V gene sequence: CDR1 DFQATT, CDR2 SNEGSKA (reference sequence). With 6 bases removed from V and 0 bases from J, the gap between germline ends came to 9 bases. In nucleotides, the CDR3 is TGCAGTGCCCTAGGTATCTCCTACAATGAGCAGTTCTTC. This encodes CSALGISYNEQFF.

V usage is TRBV10-3 and J usage is TRBJ2-3, with D perhaps TRBD2 (5 bases). The ends were cut back, 0 bases at V and 11 bases at J, with 9 bases in the middle. The CDR3 length is 12 residues. From germline, CDR1 is ENHRY and CDR2 SYGVKD. The CDR3 loop reads CAISESGEGQYF. The CDR3 DNA reads TGTGCCATCAGTGAGTCAGGAGAGGGGCAGTATTTT.

The chain combines TRBV29-1 with TRBJ2-3; D is unresolved. V dropped 4 bases and J dropped 0 bases, with 8 bases sitting between them. This CDR3 has 13 residues. Germline values: CDR1 SQVTM, CDR2 ANQGSEA. CDR3 bases: TGCAGCGTTGGACTCTTTAGCACAGATACGCAGTATTTT. Protein: CSVGLFSTDTQYF.

This clonotype was observed a handful of times. The rearrangement uses TRBV2 and TRBJ2-5, with TRBD2 as a possible D gene (5 bases). In germline, CDR1 is SNHLY, CDR2 FYNNEI. V dropped 2 bases and J dropped 7 bases, with 17 bases sitting between them. The CDR3 runs 15 residues. The chain's CDR3 is CASSESLADPGTQYF. The CDR3 DNA reads as TGTGCCAGCAGTGAAAGTCTAGCAGATCCGGGGACCCAGTACTTC.

A few counts support this clonotype. This chain links TRBV9 with TRBJ2-3, with D possibly being TRBD1 or TRBD2 (7 bases each). The CDR3 consists of 14 residues. Trimming removed 4 bases from V and 7 bases from J, with 16 bases in between. Germline CDR1 and CDR2: SGDLS and YYNGEE. The CDR3 protein is CASSTGEGGYTQYF. The CDR3 DNA reads TGTGCCAGCAGCACAGGGGAGGGGGGGTATACGCAGTATTTT.

This clonotype has a count of ten or more. This chain links TRBV2 with TRBJ2-7; the D gene is possibly TRBD1 (6 bases). The germline V and J ends were trimmed by 3 bases and 6 bases, with 15 bases remaining between them. CDR3 length: 14 residues. CDR1 is SNHLY, CDR2 FYNNEI, per germline. The CDR3 region is CASSDHAGEVEQYF. The CDR3 DNA reads as TGTGCCAGCAGTGATCACGCAGGGGAAGTCGAGCAGTACTTC.

This clonotype was observed many times. The chain recombines TRBV11-2 with TRBJ1-1, with D possibly matching TRBD1 (6 bases). The CDR3 has 15 amino acids. Trimming took 4 bases from V and 7 from J, leaving 19 bases between them. Germline V gene lookup returns CDR1 SGHAT and CDR2 FQNNGV. This CDR3 is CASSSTGTNSFEAFF. For the CDR3, the DNA is TGTGCCAGCAGCTCCACCGGGACAAACTCATTTGAAGCTTTCTTT.

The genes are TRBV10-3 and TRBJ2-7, with a possible D match to TRBD2 (6 bases). The CDR3 consists of 15 residues. The germline V gene encodes CDR1 ENHRY and CDR2 SYGVKD. Trimming left V 2 bases short and J 0 bases short, with 11 bases between. The CDR3 bases are TGTGCCATCAGTGAGGCGGAGGGGAGCTCCTACGAGCAGTACTTC. This encodes CAISEAEGSSYEQYF.

As for this clonotype: A much larger clone differs from this one at a single base, so this may be a read error. This chain joins TRBV10-3 and TRBJ1-5, with D tentatively TRBD1 (5 bases). V was pared by 4 bases and J by 7 bases, with 8 bases between. Looked up from germline, CDR1 is ENHRY and CDR2 is SYGVKD. The CDR3 has 12 residues. CDR3 in DNA: TGTGCCATCAGTGCGCAGGGCCAGCCCCAGCATTTT. Protein sequence: CAISAQGQPQHF.

This clonotype was seen only a few times. The V call is TRBV5-1, the J call TRBJ2-7; TRBD1 or TRBD2 may be the D gene (5 bases each). The CDR3 contains 17 residues. Germline-derived CDR1 and CDR2 are SGHRS and YFSETQ. V was clipped by 1 base and J by 3 bases, with 20 bases between them. The CDR3 DNA follows: TGCGCCAGCAGCTTGTATTTCGGTGGAGAGGGGAGCTACGAGCAGTACTTC. Its protein product is CASSLYFGGEGSYEQYF.

The gene calls are TRBV7-2 and TRBJ2-1, with D tentatively TRBD2 (6 bases). The V end was cut by 1 base, the J end by 3 bases, with 10 bases between. The CDR3 spans 15 residues. Germline V gene data show CDR1 as SGHTA and CDR2 as FQGNSA. The CDR3 region is CASSLDGGIYNEQFF. DNA of the CDR3: TGTGCCAGCAGCTTAGACGGGGGAATCTACAATGAGCAGTTCTTC.

This chain joins TRBV20-1 and TRBJ2-4; 14 nucleotides match TRBD2. The J call is doubtful: the DNA matches TRBJ2-7 better. The CDR3 is 17 residues long. The germline V gene encodes CDR1 DFQATT and CDR2 SNEGSKA (reference sequence). The CDR3 nucleotides read TGCAGTGCTACCGCGGGACTAGCGGGAGCCCCTTCCTACGAGCAGTACTTC. Protein: CSATAGLAGAPSYEQYF.

Of note for this clonotype: The junction shows a germline mismatch at one end, possibly a read error. V usage is TRBV10-3 and J usage is TRBJ2-5; perhaps D is TRBD1 or TRBD2 (5 bases each). The CDR3 has 13 residues. Germline assignment: CDR1 ENHRY and CDR2 SYGVKD. CDR3 loop: CAIGGNRGEIQYF. The CDR3, as DNA: TGTGCCATCGGGGGAAATCGAGGAGAGATCCAGTACTTC.

Concerning this clonotype: A much larger clone sits a single nucleotide away, making a read error possible. The V and J genes are TRBV7-3 and TRBJ2-1; weak D call: TRBD2 (6 bases). The CDR3 length is 14 residues. Germline V gene data show CDR1 as SGHTA and CDR2 as FQGTGA. Trimming cost V 5 bases and J 9 bases, with 17 bases left between them. The CDR3 nucleotides are TGTGCCAGCAGCCAATCGACTGGCGGGACTGAGCAGTTCTTC. Residues: CASSQSTGGTEQFF. Combining the CDR3 with reference TRBV7-3 and TRBJ2-1 gives the whole variable domain GAGVSQTPSNKVTEKGKYVELRCDPISGHTALYWYRQSLGQGPEFLIYFQGTGAADDSGLPNDRFFAVRPEGSVSTLKIQRTERGDSAVYLCASSQSTGGTEQFFGPGTRLTVL.

V is TRBV7-2 and J is TRBJ1-1; D remains unclear. With 1 base removed from V and 3 bases from J, the gap between germline ends came to 15 bases. Germline V lookup: CDR1 SGHTA, CDR2 FQGNSA. The CDR3 sequence is 16 residues long. The CDR3 protein is CASSLVSLGRDTEAFF. CDR3 coding DNA: TGTGCCAGCAGCTTAGTCAGTCTGGGTCGGGACACTGAAGCTTTCTTT. Looking up the rest from reference TRBV7-2 and TRBJ1-1 gives the full variable domain: GAGVSQSPSNKVTEKGKDVELRCDPISGHTALYWYRQSLGQGLEFLIYFQGNSAPDKSGLPSDRFSAERTGGSVSTLTIQRTQQEDSAVYLCASSLVSLGRDTEAFFGQGTRLTVV.

This clonotype was seen only a few times. V usage is TRBV5-1 and J usage is TRBJ1-1; D call uncertain. Germline V lookup: CDR1 SGHRS, CDR2 YFSETQ. The germline V and J ends were trimmed by 0 bases and 5 bases, with 11 bases remaining between them. The CDR3 runs 14 residues. CDR3 DNA sequence: TGCGCCAGCAGCTTGGATCGGGGAGGGACTGAAGCTTTCTTT. It specifies CASSLDRGGTEAFF.

V and J are TRBV10-3 and TRBJ2-2; weak D call: TRBD1 (6 bases). This CDR3 is built from 12 residues. Germline CDR1 ENHRY, CDR2 SYGVKD. Trimming took 4 bases from V and 7 from J, leaving 7 bases between them. In nucleotides, the CDR3 is TGTGCCATCAGTGTACAGGGCGGGGAGCTGTTTTTT. It codes for CAISVQGGELFF.